Listed below are T cell receptor beta chains from one sample, sequenced in a study of cytomegalovirus exposure and HLA in healthy donors. Some clones are missing from TCRdb's copy, which holds only in-frame ones; the method was immunoSEQ multiplex PCR. Among about 80,000 clones, 62% were seen once, and the ten largest hold 4% to 4.5%. The sample was PBMCs. These receptor sequences come from a male donor in good health and CMV-seropositive. The CDR3 runs from the conserved cysteine through the conserved F or W. A D gene is named only where the DNA matches it firmly. Clone size is stated in some rows and not others, as once, few, many or a class when expanded.

length,V,J,size,D,CDR3,DNA
14,TRBV30,TRBJ1-6,NA,NA,CAWSVLAGGSPLHF,TGTGCCTGGAGTGTACTCGCGGGGGGATCACCCCTCCACTTT
15,TRBV27,TRBJ2-1,NA,TRBD2,CASSFSSGGYNEQFF,TGTGCCAGCAGTTTCTCCAGCGGGGGGTACAATGAGCAGTTCTTC
18,TRBV4-1,TRBJ1-5,NA,TRBD1,CASSHGPGTGGSNQPQHF,TGCGCCAGCAGCCACGGCCCCGGGACAGGGGGTAGCAATCAGCCCCAGCATTTT
13,TRBV18,TRBJ1-5,NA,NA,CASSPAGGQPQHF,TGTGCCAGCTCACCGGCAGGAGGACAGCCCCAGCATTTT
13,TRBV15,TRBJ1-4,NA,NA,CATSRATNEKLFF,TGTGCCACCAGCAGGGCTACTAATGAAAAACTGTTTTTT
17,TRBV21-1,TRBJ2-3,NA,NA,CASSKRGTSTATDTQYF,TGTGCCAGCAGCAAAAGGGGGACTAGTACCGCCACAGATACGCAGTATTTT
17,TRBV19,TRBJ1-1,NA,TRBD1,CASSAYRDRDMNTEAFF,TGTGCCAGTAGTGCTTACCGGGACAGGGACATGAACACTGAAGCTTTCTTT
17,TRBV9,TRBJ2-1,NA,NA,CASSVVPTESSYNEQFF,TGTGCCAGCAGCGTAGTACCTACGGAGTCCTCCTACAATGAGCAGTTCTTC
17,TRBV2,TRBJ2-2,NA,TRBD2,CASRRRTSGKNTGELFF,TGTGCCAGCAGACGACGGACTAGCGGGAAGAACACCGGGGAGCTGTTTTTT
14,TRBV19,TRBJ1-2,NA,NA,CASSMMKTAYGYTF,TGTGCCAGTAGTATGATGAAGACAGCCTATGGCTACACCTTC
16,TRBV9,TRBJ2-7,NA,TRBD2,CASSVDRLAGRYEQYF,TGTGCCAGCAGCGTAGACCGACTAGCGGGCCGCTACGAGCAGTACTTC
17,TRBV2,TRBJ2-3,once,TRBD2,CASQTSGGPRSTDTQYF,TGTGCCAGCCAAACTAGCGGGGGGCCCAGAAGCACAGATACGCAGTATTTT
15,TRBV14,TRBJ1-6,NA,TRBD1,CASSMGQGNNSPLHF,TGTGCCAGCAGCATGGGACAGGGAAATAATTCACCCCTCCACTTT
16,TRBV5-4,TRBJ2-2,few,TRBD2,CASSVMSLAVTGELFF,TGTGCCAGCAGCGTCATGTCGCTAGCGGTCACCGGGGAGCTGTTTTTT
12,TRBV28,TRBJ1-4,NA,NA,CASTTTNEKLFF,TGTGCCAGCACTACAACTAATGAAAAACTGTTTTTT
17,TRBV4-1,TRBJ2-1,NA,NA,CASSQLPRLRSYNEQFF,TGCGCCAGCAGCCAACTCCCCAGACTCCGTTCATACAATGAGCAGTTCTTC
14,TRBV2,TRBJ1-1,NA,NA,CASSVGREASEAFF,TGTGCCAGCAGTGTGGGGAGGGAGGCATCTGAAGCTTTCTTT
13,TRBV27,TRBJ1-2,few,TRBD1,CASSSNDRAGYTF,TGTGCCAGCAGTTCCAATGACAGGGCTGGCTACACCTTC
14,TRBV2,TRBJ2-5,NA,NA,CASKWDTQQETQYF,TGTGCCAGCAAATGGGACACCCAACAAGAGACCCAGTACTTC
15,TRBV29-1,TRBJ2-7,NA,NA,CSVQGWVEASYEQYF,TGCAGCGTTCAAGGATGGGTCGAGGCCTCCTACGAGCAGTACTTC
14,TRBV19,TRBJ2-1,NA,TRBD2,CASQTSGGGPQQFF,TGTGCCAGCCAAACTAGCGGGGGAGGCCCCCAGCAGTTCTTC
18,TRBV19,TRBJ2-2,once,NA,CASSPRLVGRVNTGELFF,TGTGCCAGTAGTCCAAGACTAGTTGGGCGAGTGAACACCGGGGAGCTGTTTTTT
15,TRBV6-5,TRBJ2-1,NA,NA,CASSPGLAGSDEQFF,TGTGCCAGCAGTCCAGGACTTGCGGGAAGTGATGAGCAGTTCTTC
15,TRBV5-1,TRBJ1-4,few,NA,CASSVFIGANEKLFF,TGCGCCAGCAGCGTATTCATAGGGGCGAATGAAAAACTGTTTTTT
15,TRBV5-4,TRBJ2-2,NA,NA,CASSPGTLFTGELFF,TGTGCCAGCAGCCCCGGGACACTATTTACCGGGGAGCTGTTTTTT
11,TRBV27,TRBJ2-5,NA,NA,CASWTGGTQYF,TGTGCCAGCTGGACCGGGGGGACCCAGTACTTC
15,TRBV2,TRBJ2-2,NA,TRBD1,CASSDEGAKTGELFF,TGTGCCAGCAGTGACGAGGGGGCAAAGACCGGGGAGCTGTTTTTT
17,TRBV19,TRBJ1-5,NA,NA,CASSTTSGANSNQPQHF,TGTGCCAGTAGTACCACTAGCGGAGCTAATAGCAATCAGCCCCAGCATTTT
13,TRBV12-5,TRBJ2-2,NA,NA,CASGLTGTGELFF,TGTGCTAGTGGTTTGACGGGCACCGGGGAGCTGTTTTTT
14,TRBV7-9,TRBJ1-4,NA,NA,CASSLGVEEEKLFF,TGTGCCAGCAGCTTAGGGGTAGAGGAGGAAAAACTGTTTTTT
17,TRBV18,TRBJ1-6,few,NA,CASSPVIGSSYNSPLHF,TGTGCCAGCTCACCAGTGATCGGGAGCTCCTATAATTCACCCCTCCACTTT
11,TRBV28,TRBJ2-7,NA,NA,CASSLIGDQYF,TGTGCCAGCAGTTTAATCGGGGATCAGTACTTC
14,TRBV28,TRBJ1-2,NA,NA,CASSFGGGGFGYTF,TGTGCCAGCAGTTTTGGCGGGGGCGGCTTTGGCTACACCTTC
11,TRBV20-1,TRBJ2-2,NA,NA,CSAKAVGELFF,TGCAGTGCTAAAGCGGTCGGGGAGCTGTTTTTT
15,TRBV7-2,TRBJ2-1,few,NA,CPSSLVGGGYTEQFF,TGTCCCAGCAGCTTAGTAGGGGGGGGTTACACTGAGCAGTTCTTC
15,TRBV18,TRBJ1-6,once,NA,CASSPGQGINSPLHF,TGTGCCAGCTCACCGGGGCAGGGGATTAATTCACCCCTCCACTTT
18,TRBV4-3,TRBJ2-3,NA,TRBD2,CASSPSGGAGGPLDTQYF,TGCGCCAGCAGCCCTTCAGGGGGAGCGGGAGGGCCGTTAGATACGCAGTATTTT
18,TRBV13,TRBJ2-5,NA,TRBD2,CASSLGSGALEGQETQYF,TGTGCCAGCAGCTTAGGAAGCGGGGCCCTCGAGGGCCAAGAGACCCAGTACTTC
15,TRBV27,TRBJ2-3,NA,TRBD2,CASSLGGGLGNTQYF,TGTGCCAGCAGTTTAGGCGGGGGGCTGGGGAATACGCAGTATTTT
12,TRBV6-1,TRBJ2-7,NA,NA,CASSVRAYEQYF,TGTGCCAGCAGTGTCAGGGCCTACGAGCAGTACTTC
14,TRBV7-2,TRBJ1-6,NA,NA,CASTIRGYNSPLHF,TGTGCCAGCACCATCAGGGGTTATAATTCACCCCTCCACTTT
15,TRBV9,TRBJ1-1,NA,NA,CASSVEGTLNTEAFF,TGTGCCAGCAGCGTAGAGGGGACATTGAACACTGAAGCTTTCTTT
13,TRBV27,TRBJ1-2,NA,NA,CASSLRRLGGYTF,TGTGCCAGCAGTTTACGGAGGTTGGGTGGCTACACCTTC
16,TRBV27,TRBJ2-7,NA,TRBD1,CASSFPAGTGVHEQYF,TGTGCCAGCAGTTTCCCCGCCGGGACAGGGGTCCACGAGCAGTACTTC
11,TRBV30,TRBJ1-1,NA,NA,CAWAGETEAFF,TGTGCCTGGGCAGGGGAAACTGAAGCTTTCTTT
12,TRBV5-1,TRBJ2-7,NA,TRBD1,CASGTAFYEQYF,TGCGCCAGCGGGACAGCTTTCTACGAGCAGTACTTC
17,TRBV7-6,TRBJ2-5,NA,TRBD1,CASSSARDRGSGETQYF,TGTGCCAGCAGCTCGGCCCGGGACAGGGGTAGTGGAGAGACCCAGTACTTC
15,TRBV28,TRBJ1-6,few,NA,CASSLSSLYNSPLHF,TGTGCCAGCAGTTTGAGTAGCCTTTATAATTCACCCCTCCACTTT
15,TRBV7-2,TRBJ2-1,NA,NA,CASSLDGGGLNEQFF,TGTGCCAGCAGCTTAGATGGGGGGGGCCTCAATGAGCAGTTCTTC
14,TRBV7-6,TRBJ2-5,NA,NA,CASSPWGLSETQYF,TGTGCCAGCAGCCCGTGGGGCCTTTCGGAGACCCAGTACTTC
15,TRBV5-4,TRBJ1-4,NA,NA,CASSFSTATNEKLFF,TGTGCCAGCAGCTTTTCGACAGCAACTAATGAAAAACTGTTTTTT
13,TRBV30,TRBJ2-5,NA,TRBD1,CAWSHGTAETQYF,TGTGCCTGGAGTCATGGGACAGCGGAGACCCAGTACTTC
14,TRBV5-6,TRBJ2-7,few,NA,CASSPPGIKYEQYF,TGTGCCAGCAGCCCCCCAGGGATAAAATACGAGCAGTACTTC
15,TRBV5-1,TRBJ2-2,NA,NA,CASRPEGGTTGELFF,TGCGCCAGCAGACCCGAGGGGGGGACCACCGGGGAGCTGTTTTTT